This TCR beta chain was retrieved from a study of cytomegalovirus exposure and HLA in healthy donors. The PCR employed 60 Vbeta primers together with 13 Jbeta primers. Assay: immunoSEQ multiplex PCR; the TCRdb copy retains only in-frame clones and omits some. The sample yields approximately 240,000 clones, roughly 87% seen once. Regarding the study as a whole: A later analysis reportedly found that, within productive TCRs, an Asian-associated ancestry cluster had fewer N-insertions than the mean observed across the approximately 670 donors.

Points on this clone: Its target is not known.

Between the trimmed V and J ends, which lost 0 bases and 4 bases, there was a span of 12 bases. The CDR3 is made up of 14 amino acids. Germline CDR1 reads GTSNPN; CDR2 reads SVGIG (reference sequence). The sequencing sample was made of PBMCs. This chain joins TRBV30 and TRBJ1-1; no definite D call. The clonotype comes from a woman between 40 and 55 years old in good health and CMV-seropositive. CDR3 residues: CAWSVPGVSTEAFF. The CDR3, as DNA: TGTGCCTGGAGTGTACCCGGGGTGAGCACTGAAGCTTTCTTT.